Detailed here is one T cell receptor beta chain. The antigen is undetermined. The identical CDR3 is also encoded by other nucleotide sequences in the sample. Investigators spread the genomic DNA of each subset evenly over several immunoSEQ plates. The data were produced by immunoSEQ multiplex PCR, yet TCRdb's version contains in-frame clones alone and is incomplete. Found here are 2,100,000 or so clones, approximately 94% of them singletons; the top ten hold around 0.13%. CDR1 and CDR2 (germline): SGHRS, YFSETQ. The CDR3 extends over 14 amino acids. J lost 4 bases, V lost 0 bases, and 2 bases had no gene match. This entry is derived from a study of shared clonotypes between healthy human individuals. Overall study: Three plates each covered CD4 naive and memory; CD8 naive two, CD8 memory one. Regarding the study as a whole: Compared with clonotypes that all four donors shared, non-shared clonotypes had lower generation probabilities.

Recent acute infections and vaccinations were absent in the healthy HIV-negative adult donors. The chain combines TRBV5-1 with TRBJ2-5; 8 bases align to TRBD2. Sequencing used naive CD4+ T cells sorted from blood. Sample subset: CD45RA+ positively selected. This TCR was sampled from a man between 18 and 29 years old in good health. CDR3 bases: TGCGCCAGCAGCTTGGGACGGGAGGGAGAGACCCAGTACTTC. Its translation is CASSLGREGETQYF.